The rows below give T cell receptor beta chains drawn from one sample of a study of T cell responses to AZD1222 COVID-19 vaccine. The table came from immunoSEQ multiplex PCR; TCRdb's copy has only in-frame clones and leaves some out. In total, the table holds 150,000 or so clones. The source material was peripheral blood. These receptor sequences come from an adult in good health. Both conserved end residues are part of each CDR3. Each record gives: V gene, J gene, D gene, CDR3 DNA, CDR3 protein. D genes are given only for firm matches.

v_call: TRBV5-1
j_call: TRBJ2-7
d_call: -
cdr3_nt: TGCGCCAGCAGCTTGGGTCCTAGGACAGAAGGCTACGAGCAGTACTTC
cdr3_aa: CASSLGPRTEGYEQYF

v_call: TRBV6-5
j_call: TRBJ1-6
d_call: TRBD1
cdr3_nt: TGTGCCAGCAGTACCACAGGGGGTAATTCACCCCTCCACTTT
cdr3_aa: CASSTTGGNSPLHF

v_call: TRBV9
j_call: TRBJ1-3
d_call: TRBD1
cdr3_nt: TGTGCCAGCAGCGTCGGGACAGGGGGCTGGACTTTTGGAAACACCATATATTTT
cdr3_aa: CASSVGTGGWTFGNTIYF

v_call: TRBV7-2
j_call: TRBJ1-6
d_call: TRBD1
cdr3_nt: TGTGCCAGCAGTTCGGGACAGGGGAATTCACCCCTCCACTTT
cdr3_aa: CASSSGQGNSPLHF

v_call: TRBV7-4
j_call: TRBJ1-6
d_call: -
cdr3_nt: TGTGCCAGCAGCTCTTCACCCCTCCACTTT
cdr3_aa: CASSSSPLHF

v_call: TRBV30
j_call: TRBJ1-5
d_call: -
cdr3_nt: TGTGCCTGGAGTACCCGGGACCTCAATCAGCCCCAGCATTTT
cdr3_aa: CAWSTRDLNQPQHF

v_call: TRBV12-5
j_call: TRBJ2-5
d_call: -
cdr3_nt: TGTGCTAGTGGTTTGACCGAAGAGACCCAGTACTTC
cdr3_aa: CASGLTEETQYF

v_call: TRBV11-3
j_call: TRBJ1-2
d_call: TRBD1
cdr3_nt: TGTGCCAGCAGCGCAGGACAGGGGGGCTACTATGGCTACACCTTC
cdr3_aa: CASSAGQGGYYGYTF

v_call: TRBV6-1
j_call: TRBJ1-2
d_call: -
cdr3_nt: TGTGCCAGCAGTGAATTAAACAGGGACTATGGCTACACCTTC
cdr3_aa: CASSELNRDYGYTF

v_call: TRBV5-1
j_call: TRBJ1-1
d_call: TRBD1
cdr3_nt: TGCGCCAGCAGTCGGGGACAGGGAAATAGGAACACTGAAGCTTTCTTT
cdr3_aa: CASSRGQGNRNTEAFF

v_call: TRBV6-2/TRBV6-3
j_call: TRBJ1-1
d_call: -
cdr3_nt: TGTGCCAGCAGTGGGCCCGACACCTACACTGAAGCTTTCTTT
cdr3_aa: CASSGPDTYTEAFF

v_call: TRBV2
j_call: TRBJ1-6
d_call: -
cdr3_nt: TGTGCCAGCAGTGAACTCGCCACAGACAATTCACCCCTCCACTTT
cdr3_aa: CASSELATDNSPLHF

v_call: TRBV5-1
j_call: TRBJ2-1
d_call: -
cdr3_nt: TGCGCCAGCAGCGTCCGGGACGGATACAATGAGCAGTTCTTC
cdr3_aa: CASSVRDGYNEQFF

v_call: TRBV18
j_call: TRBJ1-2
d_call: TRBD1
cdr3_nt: TGTGCCAGCTCACCCGGACAGGCCGGGTATGGCTACACCTTC
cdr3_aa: CASSPGQAGYGYTF

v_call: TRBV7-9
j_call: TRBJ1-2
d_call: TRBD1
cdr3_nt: TGTGCCAGCAGCTTAGCTCCGCGGGACAGGGTGAAGTATGGCTACACCTTC
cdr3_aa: CASSLAPRDRVKYGYTF

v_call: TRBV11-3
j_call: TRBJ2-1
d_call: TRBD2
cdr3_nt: TGTGCCAGCAGCGTCGGGGGGGCCCAGAATGAGCAGTTCTTC
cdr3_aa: CASSVGGAQNEQFF

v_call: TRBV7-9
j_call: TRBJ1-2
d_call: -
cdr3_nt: TGTGCCAGCAGCTTCCCAGGGGCGTCCTATGGCTACACCTTC
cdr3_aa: CASSFPGASYGYTF

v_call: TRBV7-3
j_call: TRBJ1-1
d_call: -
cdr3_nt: TGTGCCAGCAGCTTAGACCCGAACACTGAAGCTTTCTTT
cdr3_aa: CASSLDPNTEAFF

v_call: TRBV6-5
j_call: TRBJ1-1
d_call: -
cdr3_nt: TGTGCCAGCAGTCCCCGCAAGTCTGAAGCTTTCTTT
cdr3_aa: CASSPRKSEAFF

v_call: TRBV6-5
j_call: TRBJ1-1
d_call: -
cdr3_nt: TGTGCCAGCACCTATGGGGAGGGGTTGCGCACTGAAGCTTTCTTT
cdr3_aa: CASTYGEGLRTEAFF

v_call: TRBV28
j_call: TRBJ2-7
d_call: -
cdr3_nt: TGTGCCAGCAGTTTGGGACACCCCTACGAGCAGTACTTC
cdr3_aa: CASSLGHPYEQYF

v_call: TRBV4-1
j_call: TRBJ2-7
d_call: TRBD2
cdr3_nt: TGCGCCAGCAGCCAAGTTTCAGCGGGGGTATCCTACGAGCAGTACTTC
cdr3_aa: CASSQVSAGVSYEQYF

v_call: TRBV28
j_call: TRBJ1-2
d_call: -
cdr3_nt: TGTGCCAGCAGGTTAAGTTATGGCTACACCTTC
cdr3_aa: CASRLSYGYTF

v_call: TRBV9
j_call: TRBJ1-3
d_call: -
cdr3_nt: TGTGCCAGCAGCGTAGATGGGGTTCCTGGAAACACCATATATTTT
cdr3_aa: CASSVDGVPGNTIYF

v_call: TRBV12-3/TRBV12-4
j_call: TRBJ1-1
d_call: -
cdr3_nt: TGTGCCAGCAGGATTTATAACACTGAAGCTTTCTTT
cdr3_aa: CASRIYNTEAFF

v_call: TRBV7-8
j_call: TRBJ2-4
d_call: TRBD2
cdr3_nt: TGTGCCAGCAGCCCGGGACTAGGTAACATTCAGTACTTC
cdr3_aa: CASSPGLGNIQYF

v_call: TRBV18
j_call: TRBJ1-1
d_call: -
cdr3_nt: TGTGCCAGCTCACCTAGGCCGAACACTGAAGCTTTCTTT
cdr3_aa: CASSPRPNTEAFF

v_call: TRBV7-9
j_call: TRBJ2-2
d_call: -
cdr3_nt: TGTGCCAGCAGCTTACTAGTCACTCGGGGCGGGGAGCTGTTTTTT
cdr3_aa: CASSLLVTRGGELFF

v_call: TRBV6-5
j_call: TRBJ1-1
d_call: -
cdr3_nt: TGTGCCAGCAGCTCCTATTACGTCGCTGAAGCTTTCTTT
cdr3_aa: CASSSYYVAEAFF

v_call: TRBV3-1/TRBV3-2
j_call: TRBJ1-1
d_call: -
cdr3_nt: TGTGCCAGCAGCCAAGATCCGGGCAGGTCAGACCACACTGAAGCTTTCTTT
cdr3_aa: CASSQDPGRSDHTEAFF

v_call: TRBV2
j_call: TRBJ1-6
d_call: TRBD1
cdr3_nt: TGTGCCAGCACCCAGACAGGGACAGCCTCCCGTTCACCCCTCCACTTT
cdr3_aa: CASTQTGTASRSPLHF

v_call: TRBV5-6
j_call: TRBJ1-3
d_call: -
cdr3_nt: TGTGCCAGCAGCGGCGATCCGGGACGGGGGAGAAACACCATATATTTT
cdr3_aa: CASSGDPGRGRNTIYF

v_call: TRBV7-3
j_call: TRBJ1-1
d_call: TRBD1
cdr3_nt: TGTGCCAGCAGTCGGGACAGGAACACTGAAGCTTTCTTT
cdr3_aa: CASSRDRNTEAFF

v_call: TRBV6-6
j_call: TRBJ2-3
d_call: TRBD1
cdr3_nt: TGTGCCATACCGGGACAGGGAACAGATACGCAGTATTTT
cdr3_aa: CAIPGQGTDTQYF

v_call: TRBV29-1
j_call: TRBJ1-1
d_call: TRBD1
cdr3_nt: TGCAGCGTGGGGGACAGGGGGACTGAAGCTTTCTTT
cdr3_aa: CSVGDRGTEAFF

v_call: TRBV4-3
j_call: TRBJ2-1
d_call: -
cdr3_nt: TGCGCCAGCAGCCAAGAAAGGTGGGTCTACAATGAGCAGTTCTTC
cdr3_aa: CASSQERWVYNEQFF

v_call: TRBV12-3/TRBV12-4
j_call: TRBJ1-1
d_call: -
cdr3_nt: TGTGCCAGCAGAGGGGGGGGGAACACTGAAGCTTTCTTT
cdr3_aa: CASRGGGNTEAFF

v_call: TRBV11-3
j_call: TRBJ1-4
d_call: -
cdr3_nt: TGTGCCAGCAGCGCCTACCGAGGGCAACGAGGTTGGGAAAAACTGTTTTTT
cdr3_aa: CASSAYRGQRGWEKLFF

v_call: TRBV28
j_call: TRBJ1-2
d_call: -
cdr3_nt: TGTGCCAGCAGAGCTCCAGGGTATTCTTTCTATGGCTACACCTTC
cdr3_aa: CASRAPGYSFYGYTF

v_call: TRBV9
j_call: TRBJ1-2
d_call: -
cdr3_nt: TGTGCCAGCAGCGTAGATCCCGGGCAGAACTATGGCTACACCTTC
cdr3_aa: CASSVDPGQNYGYTF

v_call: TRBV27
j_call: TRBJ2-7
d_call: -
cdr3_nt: TGTGCCAGCAGTTTCGGAATTGACACCTACGAGCAGTACTTC
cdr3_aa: CASSFGIDTYEQYF

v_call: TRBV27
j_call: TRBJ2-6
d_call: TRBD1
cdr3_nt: TGTGCCAGCAGGCCCTTGGGACAGGCAAGTGGGGCCAACGTCCTGACTTTC
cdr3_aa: CASRPLGQASGANVLTF